This T cell receptor (beta chain) was sequenced in a study of T-cell reconstitution after alpha-beta-depleted transplantation in children. The V end lost 2 bases, the J end lost 6 bases, and 21 bases lay between the germline ends. The CDR3 sequence is 17 residues long. Per germline, CDR1 MDHEN and CDR2 SYDVKM. A few counts support this clonotype. Unique molecular identifiers were used to barcode this TCRbeta library. TCRdb re-called the PCR reads through MiXCR, storing one row per CDR3 protein. There are 450,000 to 500,000 distinct CDR3 sequences in the sample; under 15% occur only once, and about 5.4% lies in the top ten.

This clonotype originated in a human donor who donated a stem cell graft to a child with combined immunodeficiency. The gene calls are TRBV28 and TRBJ2-3; maybe TRBD2 (7 bases). Sample: PBMCs from the stem cell graft donor, taken from the stem cell graft. CDR3 protein: CASSLKWRGLEPDTQYF. The DNA of the CDR3 is TGTGCCAGCAGTTTAAAGTGGCGGGGGCTTGAGCCCGATACGCAGTATTTT.